This T cell receptor (beta chain) was recovered during a study of CD8+ T cells in alopecia areata. Looking at the study overall: Severity was scored as percentage of affected scalp area in treated patients. Regarding the study as a whole: Sequencing of scalp tissue also captures the resident alphabeta T cells of normal skin. Links between baseline CD8+ expansion and response need larger treated cohorts. Scalp and blood samples kept many expanded lesional clones throughout tofacitinib.

The sample's treatment: oral pan-JAK inhibitor, 5-10 mg twice daily. A few counts support this clone. Its antigen is still unknown. RNA extraction was followed by reverse transcription into cDNA, which acted as the sequencing template. Produced via immunoSEQ multiplex PCR; TCRdb's table is partial and in-frame only. The sample lists under 250,000 clones, 66% seen once, with 1.2% in the top ten. Germline V gene sequence: CDR1 SGHAT, CDR2 FQNNGV. The CDR3 has 15 residues. V gave up 0 bases and J gave up 10 bases; unmatched junction bases: 9. V and J are TRBV11-2 and TRBJ2-1, with 7 bases identical to TRBD2. Sequenced here: CD4+ T cells sorted from blood, sampled around week 46, from a patient treated with tofacitinib. This sequence was found in a human donor with alopecia areata. CDR3 sequence: CASSLDWLAEHEQFF. DNA of the CDR3: TGTGCCAGCAGCTTAGATTGGCTAGCGGAACACGAGCAGTTCTTC.